This TCR beta chain is from a study of metastatic and nonmetastatic thyroid tumors. The wider study: Both malignant and benign thyroid patients supplied peripheral blood and tumor or nodule tissue samples, across which the repertoires of these patients were then compared.

Germline values: CDR1 SGHRS, CDR2 YFSETQ. The CDR3 covers 19 residues. Unmatched junction bases numbered 16, after V lost 1 base and J lost 5 bases. TCRdb reanalyzed the PCR reads via MiXCR. This sample has about 43,000 clones, with roughly 3.2% found just once. No patient received treatment before thyroid surgery. The sample comprised blood. V gene TRBV5-1 combines with J gene TRBJ2-3, with 10 bases identical to TRBD2. This clonotype originated in a female donor with papillary thyroid cancer or a benign thyroid nodule (not recorded which). Some clones in this sample may be carry-over from other donors' samples. The CDR3 loop is CASSLNPSGRRLGIDTQYF. CDR3 bases: TGCGCCAGCAGCTTGAACCCTAGCGGGAGAAGGTTGGGGATAGATACGCAGTATTTT. Drawing the rest from reference TRBV5-1 and TRBJ2-3, the complete variable domain is KAGVTQTPRYLIKTRGQQVTLSCSPISGHRSVSWYQQTPGQGLQFLFEYFSETQRNKGNFPGRFSGRQFSNSRSEMNVSTLELGDSALYLCASSLNPSGRRLGIDTQYFGPGTRLTVL.